This paragraph covers one TCR beta chain sequence. This table comes from immunoSEQ multiplex PCR, and its TCRdb copy is limited to in-frame clones, with some not included. The table lists about 1.5 million clones, roughly 97% of them singletons. The germline V gene has CDR1 ENHRY and CDR2 SYGVKD. The CDR3 extends over 12 amino acids. V was clipped by 6 bases and J by 3 bases, with 8 bases between them. These data come from a study of shared clonotypes between healthy human individuals. The clonotype comes from a man aged 25-45 years in good health. The chain links TRBV10-3 to TRBJ2-5, with D perhaps TRBD1 (5 bases). Specimen: naive CD4+ T cells sorted from blood. As for subset: CD45RA+ positively selected. CDR3 nucleotide sequence: TGTGCCATCAGGGGGCCAGAAGAGACCCAGTACTTC. Its translation is CAIRGPEETQYF.